The present entry profiles one TCR beta chain with its context. Generated by immunoSEQ multiplex PCR, the TCRdb table keeps only in-frame clones and is missing some. The sample shows hundreds of thousands of clones, about 84% of them seen only once. The data stem from a study of shared T cell receptors in the human thymus. The sample was also linked to a second study, of human thymus T cells. Per that study: The thymus was resected at corrective cardiac surgery. Biased V and J segment usage appeared in thymus and peripheral blood.

The sample consisted of thymocytes. The receptor's source is a boy younger than two with a congenital heart defect.

The CDR3, as DNA: TGCGCCAGCAGCCAAGATCGTGGTAGCGGAATAACCTACAATGAGCAGTTCTTC. Translating gives CASSQDRGSGITYNEQFF. The gene calls are TRBV4-1 and TRBJ2-1, with D possibly TRBD2 on 6 matching bases. Germline-derived CDR1 and CDR2 are MGHRA and YSYEKL. The V gene lost 0 bases and the J gene lost 2 bases, with 17 bases spanning the gap. This CDR3 has 18 residues.